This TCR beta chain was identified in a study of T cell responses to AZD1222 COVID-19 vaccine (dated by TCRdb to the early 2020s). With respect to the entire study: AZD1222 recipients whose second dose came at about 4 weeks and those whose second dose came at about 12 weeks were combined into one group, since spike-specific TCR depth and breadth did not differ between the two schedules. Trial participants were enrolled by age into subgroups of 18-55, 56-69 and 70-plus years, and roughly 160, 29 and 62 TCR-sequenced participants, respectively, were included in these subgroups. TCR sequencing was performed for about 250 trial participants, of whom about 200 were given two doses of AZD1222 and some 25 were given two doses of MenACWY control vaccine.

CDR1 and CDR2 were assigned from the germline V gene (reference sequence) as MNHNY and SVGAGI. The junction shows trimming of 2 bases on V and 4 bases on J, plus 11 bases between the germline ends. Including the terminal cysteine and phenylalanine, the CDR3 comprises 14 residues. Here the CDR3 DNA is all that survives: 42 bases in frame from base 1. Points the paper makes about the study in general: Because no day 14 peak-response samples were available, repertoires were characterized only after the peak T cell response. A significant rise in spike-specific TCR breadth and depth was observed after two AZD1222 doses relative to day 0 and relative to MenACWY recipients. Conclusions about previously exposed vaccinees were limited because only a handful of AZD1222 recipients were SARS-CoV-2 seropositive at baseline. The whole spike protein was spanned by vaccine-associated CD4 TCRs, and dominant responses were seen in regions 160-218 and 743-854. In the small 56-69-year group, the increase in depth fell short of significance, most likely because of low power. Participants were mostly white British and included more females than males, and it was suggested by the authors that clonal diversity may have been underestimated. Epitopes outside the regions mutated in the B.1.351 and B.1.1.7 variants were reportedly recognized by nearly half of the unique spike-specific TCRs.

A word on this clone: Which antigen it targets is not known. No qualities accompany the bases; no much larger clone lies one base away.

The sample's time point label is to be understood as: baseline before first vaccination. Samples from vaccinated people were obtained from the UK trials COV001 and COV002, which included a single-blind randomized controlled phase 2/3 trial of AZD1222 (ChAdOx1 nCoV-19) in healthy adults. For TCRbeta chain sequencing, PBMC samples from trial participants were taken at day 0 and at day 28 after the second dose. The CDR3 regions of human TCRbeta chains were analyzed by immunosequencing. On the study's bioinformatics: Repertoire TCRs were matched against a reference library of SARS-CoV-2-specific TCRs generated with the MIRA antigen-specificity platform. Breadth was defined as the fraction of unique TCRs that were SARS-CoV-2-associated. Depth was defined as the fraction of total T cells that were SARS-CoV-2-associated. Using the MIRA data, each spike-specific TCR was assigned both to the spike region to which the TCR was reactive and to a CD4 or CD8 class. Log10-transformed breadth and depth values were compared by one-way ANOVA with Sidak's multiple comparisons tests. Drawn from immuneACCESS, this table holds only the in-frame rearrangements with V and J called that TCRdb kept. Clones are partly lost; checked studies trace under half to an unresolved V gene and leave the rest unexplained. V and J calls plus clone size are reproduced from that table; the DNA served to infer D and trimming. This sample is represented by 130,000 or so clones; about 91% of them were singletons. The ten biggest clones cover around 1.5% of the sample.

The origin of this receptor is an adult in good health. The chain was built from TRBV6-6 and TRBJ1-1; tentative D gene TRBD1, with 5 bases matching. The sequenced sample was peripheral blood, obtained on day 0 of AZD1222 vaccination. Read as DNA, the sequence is TGTGCCAGCAGTTACCAACCAGGGACCACTGAAGCTTTCTTT. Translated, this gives CASSYQPGTTEAFF.